What follows are 22 T cell receptor beta chains derived from one specimen sequenced in a study of blood T cell repertoires in COVID-19. TCRdb's copy holds only in-frame clones and misses some; the assay was immunoSEQ multiplex PCR. This sample has 40,000 or so clones; around 88% occur once, and the top ten carry over 3.5%. Material for sequencing was peripheral blood. The receptors originated from a human donor in a cohort sampled during active COVID-19.

This chain uses TRBV5-1 with TRBJ2-1, with D possibly matching TRBD2 (5 bases). V lost 1 base and J lost 6, with 11 bases in between. Germline V gene data show CDR1 as SGHRS and CDR2 as YFSETQ. The CDR3 consists of 14 residues. CDR3 nucleotide sequence: TGCGCCAGCAGCTTGTCGGGAAAGATCAATGAGCAGTTCTTC. Its protein is CASSLSGKINEQFF.

The chain couples TRBV10-3 to TRBJ2-1, with TRBD2 identical over 10 bases. J gave up 8 bases and V 0 bases, and 7 bases lay outside the gene matches. The CDR3 runs 16 residues. Looked up from germline, CDR1 is ENHRY and CDR2 is SYGVKD. CDR3: CAISESGIAGGDEQFF. The CDR3 bases are TGTGCCATCAGTGAGTCGGGGATAGCGGGAGGAGATGAGCAGTTCTTC.

The chain combines TRBV5-1 with TRBJ1-1; a weak D match, TRBD1 (5 bases). Trimming cost V 2 bases and J 5 bases, with 13 bases left between them. The germline V gene encodes CDR1 SGHRS and CDR2 YFSETQ. There are 14 residues in the CDR3. CDR3 sequence (DNA): TGCGCCAGCAGCTTTAAGGGGTTTGGGACTGAAGCTTTCTTT. It translates to CASSFKGFGTEAFF.

The chain joins TRBV3-1 (or the pseudogene TRBV3-2) to TRBJ1-1; TRBD1 matches 7 bases. CDR3 length equals 16 residues. The germline V gene has CDR1 LGHDT and CDR2 YNNKEL (reference sequence). The junction had 7 bases not matched to a gene; V was cut back by 1 base and J by 2 bases. CDR3 residues: CASSQAAGGINTEAFF. DNA for the CDR3: TGTGCCAGCAGCCAAGCGGCAGGGGGTATAAACACTGAAGCTTTCTTT.

V usage is TRBV15 and J usage is TRBJ1-5, with D tentatively TRBD1 (5 bases). CDR3 length equals 16 residues. V was trimmed by 4 bases and J by 4 bases, leaving 17 bases between them. CDR1 is LNHNV and CDR2 is YYDKDF in the germline V gene (reference sequence). Written as DNA, the CDR3 is TGTGCCACCAGCACTCTGGGGGGGGTTCGGAATCAGCCCCAGCATTTT. Encoded protein: CATSTLGGVRNQPQHF.

The chain links TRBV11-1 to TRBJ2-7; unclear D gene. CDR1 is SGHAT and CDR2 is FQDESV in the germline V gene (reference sequence). The CDR3 sequence is 12 residues long. V was trimmed by 2 bases and J by 6 bases, leaving 8 bases between them. CDR3 DNA sequence: TGTGCCAGCAGCTTAAGCGCCCGCGAGCAGTACTTC. Its protein product is CASSLSAREQYF.

The V call is TRBV5-1, the J call TRBJ1-5; tentative D call: TRBD1 (5 bases). From germline, CDR1 is SGHRS and CDR2 YFSETQ. Trimming removed 4 bases at V and 0 bases at J, with 20 bases between. This CDR3 is 18 amino acids long. CDR3 in amino acids: CASSRGLMFGHSNQPQHF. The CDR3 nucleotides read TGCGCCAGCAGCAGGGGCCTGATGTTCGGTCATAGCAATCAGCCCCAGCATTTT. Using reference TRBV5-1 and TRBJ1-5 for the parts outside the CDR3, the full variable domain is KAGVTQTPRYLIKTRGQQVTLSCSPISGHRSVSWYQQTPGQGLQFLFEYFSETQRNKGNFPGRFSGRQFSNSRSEMNVSTLELGDSALYLCASSRGLMFGHSNQPQHFGDGTRLSIL.

This chain uses TRBV7-2 with TRBJ2-2; D not certain. CDR1 and CDR2 (germline): SGHTA, FQGNSA. Trimming removed 2 bases from V and 2 bases from J, with 3 bases in between. This CDR3 is 13 amino acids long. The CDR3 DNA follows: TGTGCCAGCAGCTTAACAAACACCGGGGAGCTGTTTTTT. Amino acid sequence: CASSLTNTGELFF.

A single count supports this clone. This chain connects TRBV21-1 to TRBJ2-1; the listed D gene, TRBD2, was not tested against the DNA. TRBV21-1 is given as a pseudogene. The CDR3 is made up of 17 amino acids. CDR3 loop: CASSKASGSPTGNEQFF. CDR3 sequence (DNA): TGTGCCAGCAGCAAAGCTAGCGGGAGCCCTACAGGGAATGAGCAGTTCTTC.

The V gene is TRBV11-2, the J gene TRBJ2-5; TRBD1 is a possible D gene (5 bases). V lost 3 bases, J lost 4 bases, and 15 bases lay in between. The CDR3 sequence is 15 residues long. CDR1 and CDR2 (germline): SGHAT, FQNNGV. The CDR3 loop is CASSLQGLRSETQYF. The CDR3 bases are TGTGCCAGCAGCTTGCAGGGCCTGAGATCAGAGACCCAGTACTTC.

This clone has a single count. V is TRBV6-1 and J is TRBJ1-6; maybe TRBD1 (6 bases). The ends were cut back, 3 bases at V and 2 bases at J, with 8 bases in the middle. This CDR3 spans 15 amino acids. Germline V gives CDR1 MNHNS, CDR2 SASEGT. The CDR3 region has the DNA TGTGCCAGCAGTGACGACAGGACCTATAATTCACCCCTCCACTTT. It translates to CASSDDRTYNSPLHF.

Points on this clone: Other DNA variants within this sample encode the same CDR3. This chain uses TRBV7-6 with TRBJ2-3; the match to TRBD2 covers 11 bases. V lost 1 base, J lost 0 bases, and 3 bases stayed unmatched. The germline V gene has CDR1 SGHVS and CDR2 FNYEAQ. The CDR3 spans 17 residues. The CDR3 loop reads CASSLVPSGGSTDTQYF. CDR3 sequence (DNA): TGTGCCAGCAGCTTAGTCCCTAGCGGGGGGAGCACAGATACGCAGTATTTT.

V is TRBV7-2 and J is TRBJ2-3, with 7 bases fitting TRBD2. The CDR3 has 14 amino acids. From germline, CDR1 is SGHTA and CDR2 FQGNSA. Trimming cost V 5 bases and J 2 bases; bases outside gene matches: 4. CDR3 nucleotides: TGTGCCAGCAGCCACGGGACTACCACAGATACGCAGTATTTT. The encoded protein is CASSHGTTTDTQYF.

This clone was counted a few times. The rearrangement links TRBV7-9 to TRBJ2-1; D unclear. V shed 2 bases and J shed 8 bases, with 19 bases lying between them. CDR3 length: 16 residues. Germline CDR1 and CDR2: SEHNR and FQNEAQ (reference sequence). The CDR3 reads CASSLPEPQTPDEQFF. As DNA, the CDR3 is TGTGCCAGCAGCTTACCTGAGCCCCAAACGCCCGATGAGCAGTTCTTC. The entire variable domain, with the rest obtained from reference TRBV7-9 and TRBJ2-1, is as follows: DTGVSQNPRHKITKRGQNVTFRCDPISEHNRLYWYRQTLGQGPEFLTYFQNEAQLEKSRLLSDRFSAERPKGSFSTLEIQRTEQGDSAMYLCASSLPEPQTPDEQFFGPGTRLTVL.

The CDR3 region has the DNA TGTGCCAGCAGTGACAGGGGCCCACACACTGAAGCTTTCTTT. This sequence encodes CASSDRGPHTEAFF. This sequence joins TRBV6-6 and TRBJ1-1, with 8 positions matching TRBD1. CDR3 length: 14 amino acids. CDR1 is MNHNY and CDR2 is SVGAGI in the germline V gene (reference sequence). The V gene end was trimmed by 5 bases and the J gene end by 3 bases; junction bases not matched to a gene: 5.

The V and J genes are TRBV30 and TRBJ1-2; 7 bases line up with TRBD1. Per germline, CDR1 GTSNPN and CDR2 SVGIG (reference sequence). CDR3 size: 15 residues. The junction had 14 bases not matched to a gene; V was cut back by 2 bases and J by 8 bases. Here the CDR3 DNA reads TGTGCCTGGAGTTTAAAACAGGGGCATCGATTCGGCTACACCTTC. This sequence encodes CAWSLKQGHRFGYTF.

The CDR3 is CATSREDRLNQPQHF. In nucleotides, the CDR3 is TGTGCCACCAGCAGAGAAGACAGGCTGAATCAGCCCCAGCATTTT. This chain joins TRBV15 and TRBJ1-5; tentatively, D is TRBD1 (6 bases). The V gene's germline CDR1 is LNHNV and CDR2 YYDKDF (reference sequence). Trimming stripped 0 bases from V and 4 bases from J, with 10 bases between. This CDR3 region has 15 residues.

CDR3 loop: CASSQGGTNEQFF. The DNA for the CDR3 is TGCGCCAGCAGCCAAGGAGGGACAAATGAGCAGTTCTTC. The rearrangement links TRBV4-1 to TRBJ2-1; perhaps TRBD1 as D (6 bases). The CDR3 is 13 amino acids. Trimming removed 1 base at V and 7 bases at J, with 8 bases between. The V gene's germline CDR1 is MGHRA and CDR2 YSYEKL.

The rearrangement joins TRBV30 to TRBJ2-1; D perhaps matches TRBD2 (6 bases). The V end lost 2 bases, the J end lost 6 bases, and 8 bases lay between the germline ends. The CDR3 loop spans 12 amino acids. CDR1 GTSNPN and CDR2 SVGIG come from the germline V gene (reference sequence). CDR3 residues: CAWSPGVNEQFF. For the CDR3, the DNA is TGTGCCTGGAGTCCGGGGGTCAATGAGCAGTTCTTC.

The V and J genes are TRBV4-2 and TRBJ1-5, with unresolved D. V was pared by 0 bases and J by 2 bases, with 11 bases between. Germline values: CDR1 LGHNA, CDR2 YNFKEQ. The CDR3 extends over 16 amino acids. The chain's CDR3 is CASSQEYRAGNQPQHF. In DNA form, the CDR3 reads TGTGCCAGCAGCCAAGAATATCGCGCTGGCAATCAGCCCCAGCATTTT.

The V call is TRBV7-2, the J call TRBJ2-5; 8 nucleotides line up with TRBD1. The CDR3 totals 13 residues. Germline trimming cut 3 bases from V and 7 bases from J; bases unmatched to any gene: 4. Germline CDR1 SGHTA, CDR2 FQGNSA. The DNA for the CDR3 is TGTGCCAGCAGCTTCGGACAGGGTGGGACCCAGTACTTC. Protein: CASSFGQGGTQYF. Variable domain in full (rest from reference TRBV7-2 and TRBJ2-5): GAGVSQSPSNKVTEKGKDVELRCDPISGHTALYWYRQSLGQGLEFLIYFQGNSAPDKSGLPSDRFSAERTGGSVSTLTIQRTQQEDSAVYLCASSFGQGGTQYFGPGTRLLVL.

The V call is TRBV5-1, the J call TRBJ1-6; D remains unclear. Looked up from germline, CDR1 is SGHRS and CDR2 is YFSETQ. This CDR3 contains 15 residues. V lost 1 base and J 12 bases, leaving 17 bases between the germline ends. The CDR3, as DNA: TGCGCCAGCAGCTTGTCTGTGGCGGGGTTAGAACCCCTCCACTTT. This encodes CASSLSVAGLEPLHF.